Listed here are 22 T cell receptor beta chains from one sample, sequenced in a study of high-grade serous ovarian cancer treatment subgroups. Clones were sequenced by immunoSEQ multiplex PCR, and TCRdb holds only the in-frame ones, with some missing. The profile shows around 15,000 clones, about 90% of them singletons. Tumor samples were obtained before definitive surgery or chemotherapy. Source material: tumor tissue. The receptors derive from a human donor with high-grade serous ovarian cancer.

The chain is built from TRBV18 and TRBJ1-1; perhaps TRBD1 as D (5 bases). Deletions cut 0 bases from V and 7 bases from J, with 12 bases between. Germline CDR1 and CDR2: KGHSH and LQKENI. The CDR3 extends over 14 amino acids. The CDR3 bases are TGTGCCAGCTCACCACCGGAGGGGAAGGTTGAAGCTTTCTTT. This sequence encodes CASSPPEGKVEAFF.

The V gene is TRBV2, the J gene TRBJ2-5, with D unresolved. This CDR3 comprises 12 residues. V was trimmed by 0 bases and J by 7 bases, leaving 6 bases between them. Germline V gene sequence: CDR1 SNHLY, CDR2 FYNNEI. Written as DNA, the CDR3 is TGTGCCAGCAGTGAAGCCTCCGGGACCCAGTACTTC. It is translated as CASSEASGTQYF.

This sequence joins TRBV5-5 and TRBJ2-7; unclear D gene. Germline V gene lookup returns CDR1 SGHKS and CDR2 YYEKEE (reference sequence). Trimming took 4 bases from V and 3 from J, leaving 11 bases between them. The CDR3 is 13 residues long. As DNA, the CDR3 is TGTGCCAGCAGCCCGGACGGGTACTACGAGCAGTACTTC. Its translation is CASSPDGYYEQYF.

The chain uses TRBV18 and TRBJ1-1, with unresolved D. This CDR3 contains 13 residues. Trimming pared 3 bases from V and 4 bases from J, leaving 9 bases between. Germline V gene sequence: CDR1 KGHSH, CDR2 LQKENI. For the CDR3, the DNA is TGTGCCAGCTCACCTGGTGGAGTCACTGAAGCTTTCTTT. It translates to CASSPGGVTEAFF.

J is TRBJ2-6 and V is TRBV5-1; possibly TRBD1 or TRBD2 for D (5 bases each). Trimming cost V 4 bases and J 1 base, with 15 bases left between them. CDR3 size: 17 residues. Germline V gives CDR1 SGHRS, CDR2 YFSETQ. CDR3 residues: CASSPLRGASGANVLTF. CDR3 nucleotide sequence: TGCGCCAGCAGCCCCCTGAGAGGGGCGTCTGGGGCCAACGTCCTGACTTTC.

The chain carries TRBV27 and TRBJ2-7; unclear D gene. Germline V gives CDR1 MNHEY, CDR2 SMNVEV (reference sequence). V lost 3 bases and J 3 bases, leaving 9 bases between the germline ends. The CDR3 spans 13 residues. CDR3 sequence reads: CASSFNPGYEQYF. For the CDR3, the DNA is TGTGCCAGCAGTTTTAATCCGGGCTACGAGCAGTACTTC.

V is TRBV12-5 and J is TRBJ2-7; no reliable D call. The V and J ends lost 5 bases and 4 bases respectively, with 3 bases between them. CDR3 length: 10 residues. From germline, CDR1 is LGHNT and CDR2 FRNRAP. CDR3 nucleotide sequence: TGTGCTAGTGGTCATTACGAGCAGTACTTC. This gives the protein CASGHYEQYF.

This sequence joins TRBV19 and TRBJ1-2; D is ambiguous. The germline gives CDR1 LNHDA, CDR2 SQIVND (reference sequence). V was pared by 0 bases and J by 8 bases, with 10 bases between. This CDR3 has 13 amino acids. CDR3 protein: CASSIDLSSGYTF. CDR3 bases: TGTGCCAGTAGTATAGATCTATCCAGCGGCTACACCTTC.

A note on this clone: In the same sample, other DNA sequences code for this CDR3. V usage is TRBV10-3 and J usage is TRBJ1-2; possible D gene TRBD1, 6 bases. V was clipped by 3 bases and J by 4 bases, with 21 bases between them. Germline loops: CDR1 ENHRY, CDR2 SYGVKD. The CDR3 covers 17 residues. CDR3 nucleotide sequence: TGTGCCATCAGTGACAGTACTGGGGGGGGCAGACGCTATGGCTACACCTTC. Protein: CAISDSTGGGRRYGYTF.

The V and J genes are TRBV7-2 and TRBJ1-3, with no clear D. Trimming took 5 bases from V and 3 from J, leaving 8 bases between them. The CDR3 is made up of 13 amino acids. Germline V gene data show CDR1 as SGHTA and CDR2 as FQGNSA. The CDR3 protein is CASSRALGNTIYF. As DNA, the CDR3 is TGTGCCAGCAGCCGAGCACTTGGAAACACCATATATTTT.

The chain employs TRBV2 and TRBJ2-2; D is unclear. The germline gives CDR1 SNHLY, CDR2 FYNNEI. This CDR3 has 11 amino acids. Trimming removed 8 bases from V and 2 bases from J, with 3 bases in between. The CDR3 DNA reads TGTGCCAGCCTCAACACCGGGGAGCTGTTTTTT. Translated: CASLNTGELFF.

V gene TRBV30 combines with J gene TRBJ1-4; D ambiguous. This CDR3 spans 14 amino acids. Germline V CDR1 and CDR2: GTSNPN, SVGIG (reference sequence). Trimming cost V 0 bases and J 1 base, with 6 bases left between them. The CDR3 sequence: CAWSVQLTNEKLFF. The CDR3 DNA reads as TGTGCCTGGAGTGTGCAGTTAACTAATGAAAAACTGTTTTTT. Variable domain in full (rest from reference TRBV30 and TRBJ1-4): SQTIHQWPATLVQPVGSPLSLECTVEGTSNPNLYWYRQAAGRGLQLLFYSVGIGQISSEVPQNLSASRPQDRQFILSSKKLLLSDSGFYLCAWSVQLTNEKLFFGSGTQLSVL.

The gene calls are TRBV11-3 and TRBJ2-2; D unresolved. The CDR3 totals 14 residues. Trimming shortened V by 0 bases and J by 3 bases, and 5 bases separated the two germline ends. Germline V lookup: CDR1 SGHNT, CDR2 YENEEA. Here the CDR3 reads CASSLDWYTGELFF. The CDR3 nucleotides read TGTGCCAGCAGCTTAGATTGGTACACCGGGGAGCTGTTTTTT.

J is TRBJ2-7 and V is TRBV2; 7 bases are shared with TRBD1. Trimming at V came to 6 bases and at J to 2 bases, leaving 4 bases not matched to a gene. Germline CDR1 reads SNHLY; CDR2 reads FYNNEI. This CDR3 is built from 13 residues. The CDR3 spells CASSLDRAYEQYF. CDR3 DNA: TGTGCCAGCAGCCTCGACAGGGCCTACGAGCAGTACTTC.

The rearrangement joins TRBV21-1 to TRBJ2-5; TRBD1, the table's D call, lacks a check against the DNA. TRBV21-1 is a known pseudogene. CDR3 length: 16 amino acids. The chain's CDR3 is CASSLRDRGGQETQYF. In DNA form, the CDR3 reads TGTGCCAGCAGCTTACGGGACAGGGGTGGCCAAGAGACCCAGTACTTC.

CDR3 residues: CATTGILSGNTIYF. CDR3 DNA sequence: TGTGCCACTACAGGGATCCTCTCTGGAAACACCATATATTTT. The chain links TRBV6-5 to TRBJ1-3; TRBD1 might be the D (6 bases). Germline CDR1 reads MNHEY; CDR2 reads SVGAGI. The CDR3 loop spans 14 amino acids. V lost 10 bases to trimming and J lost 0 bases, with 13 bases between them.

The rearrangement uses TRBV7-2 and TRBJ2-1; tentative D call: TRBD1 (6 bases). CDR3 length: 15 amino acids. The germline V and J ends were trimmed by 5 bases and 5 bases, with 16 bases remaining between them. Germline-derived CDR1 and CDR2 are SGHTA and FQGNSA. The CDR3 nucleotides read TGTGCCAGCAGCCCCCGACAGGTGGTGAACAATGAGCAGTTCTTC. It encodes CASSPRQVVNNEQFF.

This chain uses TRBV9 with TRBJ1-2; 9 positions match TRBD1. Per germline, CDR1 SGDLS and CDR2 YYNGEE. CDR3 size: 15 residues. V trimming: 4 bases; J trimming: 4 bases; junction bases outside the gene matches: 8. CDR3 in amino acids: CASSSGTGRAYGYTF. The CDR3 DNA is TGTGCCAGCAGCTCCGGGACAGGGAGGGCCTATGGCTACACCTTC.

This chain links TRBV5-6 with TRBJ2-7; either TRBD1 or TRBD2 may supply D (5 bases each). The CDR3 is made up of 14 amino acids. CDR1 is SGHDT and CDR2 is YYEEEE in the germline V gene. The V gene lost 6 bases and the J gene lost 0 bases, with 13 bases spanning the gap. In DNA form, the CDR3 reads TGTGCCAGCACCGAGGGGCCCAGCTCCTACGAGCAGTACTTC. It specifies CASTEGPSSYEQYF.

V is TRBV11-2 and J is TRBJ2-7; 11 bases match TRBD2. The CDR3 loop spans 17 amino acids. CDR1 is SGHAT, CDR2 FQNNGV, per germline. V gave up 7 bases and J gave up 0 bases; unmatched junction bases: 11. CDR3 sequence (DNA): TGTGCCAGCAACGCCGCGCTAGCGGGGGGCCTCTCCTACGAGCAGTACTTC. Protein sequence: CASNAALAGGLSYEQYF.

The chain recombines TRBV27 with TRBJ2-7, with 8 positions matching TRBD1. Unmatched junction bases numbered 4, after V lost 6 bases and J lost 6 bases. The CDR3 contains 12 residues. Germline V gene data show CDR1 as MNHEY and CDR2 as SMNVEV (reference sequence). The CDR3 loop is CASSRGPSEQYF. In DNA, the CDR3 is TGTGCCAGCAGCAGGGGGCCGAGCGAGCAGTACTTC.

The rearrangement uses TRBV19 and TRBJ2-5; D is ambiguous. Trimming stripped 0 bases from V and 5 bases from J, with 13 bases between. Germline V gene lookup returns CDR1 LNHDA and CDR2 SQIVND (reference sequence). The CDR3 has 15 residues. CDR3 loop: CASSIDLQTRETQYF. In DNA, the CDR3 is TGTGCCAGTAGTATAGACCTCCAAACCAGGGAGACCCAGTACTTC.